This TCR beta chain derives from a study of OX40 agonist ivuxolimab in advanced cancers. Background on the study: Participants, roughly 81% male, averaged roughly 60 years of age, ranging from roughly 20 to 79. People who had prior anti-PD-1, anti-PD-L1 or anti-CTLA-4 therapy could take part, and roughly 44% had some.

The study's findings and limits: At 0.1 to 3.0 mg/kg and by week 6, CD4+ and CD8+ T cells in the blood had expanded clonally.

The table came from immunoSEQ multiplex PCR; TCRdb's copy has only in-frame clones and leaves some out. The sample includes around 84,000 clones, around 93% of them seen just once. Concerning this clone itself: The antigen is unknown.

Germline V gene data show CDR1 as MNHEY and CDR2 as SVGAGI. CDR3 size: 15 residues. The chain links TRBV6-5 to TRBJ2-5, with 11 bases lining up with TRBD2. The DNA end is more similar to TRBJ2-7, so the J call may be wrong. This TCR derives from an adult with an advanced solid tumor such as melanoma, head and neck, liver or kidney cancer. This material consisted of CD4+ or CD8+ T cells sorted from blood, taken in a trial of the OX40 agonist ivuxolimab. CDR3 sequence reads: CASSTGTSGVYEQYF. The CDR3 DNA follows: TGTGCCAGCAGCACCGGGACTAGCGGAGTCTACGAGCAGTACTTC.